This T cell receptor (beta chain) was sequenced in a study of CD8 T cells in ankylosing spondylitis. V was shortened by 8 bases and J by 3 bases, with 13 bases between the two germline ends. The CDR3 has 13 residues. CDR1 is SGHNT and CDR2 is YENEEA in the germline V gene. The sample holds many counts of this clonotype. Its specificity is not known. Researchers built TCR beta libraries using quantitative 5'-RACE with molecular barcodes. TCRdb analysed the 5' RACE reads with MiXCR anew, one entry per CDR3 protein. The sample records about 140,000 distinct CDR3 sequences, roughly 8.8% being singletons. Overall study results and limits: Typical of ankylosing spondylitis blood, it appeared, was a TCR beta motif of eight highly homologous variants. It was reported that disease-linked clones were significantly enriched in matched ankylosing spondylitis synovial fluid.

The sequence was obtained from a male donor with ankylosing spondylitis. The material sequenced was synovial fluid, either unsorted or a sorted T cell fraction (not recorded which). The chain links TRBV11-3 to TRBJ1-1, with D uncertain. The CDR3 DNA is TGTGCCAGCTCCGTGGAGGCAGACACTGAAGCTTTCTTT. Encoded protein: CASSVEADTEAFF.